This paragraph reports one T cell receptor (beta chain). This sample is drawn from a study of blood T cell repertoires in COVID-19. Study-wide context: Samples of COVID-19 (acute and convalescent) were obtained from the United States, Italy and Spain. The analysed material was cDNA or gDNA that came from T cells, B-cell-depleted T cells, or PBMCs.

Study processing details: Reference gene primer amplification gave estimated nucleated cell counts. The assay was immunoSEQ multiplex PCR, and TCRdb's table has in-frame clones only and misses some. V, J and clone size are those of that table, while D and trimming were read from the DNA. The sample shows hundreds of thousands of clones, 80% to 90% of them seen only once. V lost 3 bases, J lost 7 bases, and 7 bases stayed unmatched. Looked up from germline, CDR1 is KGHSH and CDR2 is LQKENI. The CDR3 runs 16 residues. V and J are TRBV18 and TRBJ1-5; 12 nucleotides line up with TRBD1. This clonotype was obtained from a man in his fifties or sixties with acute or convalescent COVID-19. The material sequenced was peripheral blood. The CDR3 coding sequence is TGTGCCAGCTCACCCGCCGGGACAGGGGGCACCCAGCCCCAGCATTTT. Translation: CASSPAGTGGTQPQHF. The full variable domain, rest sourced from reference TRBV18 and TRBJ1-5, is NAGVMQNPRHLVRRRGQEARLRCSPMKGHSHVYWYRQLPEEGLKFMVYLQKENIIDESGMPKERFSAEFPKEGPSILRIQQVVRGDSAAYFCASSPAGTGGTQPQHFGDGTRLSIL.